This T cell receptor (beta chain) was sequenced for a study of PD-1 blockade in classical Hodgkin lymphoma. Relapse after autologous stem cell transplantation occurred in every patient, and brentuximab vedotin exposure varied. The repertoire was sequenced with immunoSEQ multiplex PCR; TCRdb's copy has only in-frame clones and lacks some. This repertoire shows some 65,000 clones, 71% found once; its top ten account for 7.5% to 10%. Regarding the study as a whole: The study found that TCR diversity rose significantly by C4D1 in CD4+ but not CD8+ cells.

Worth noting for this clone: As yet, its antigen is unknown. The germline gene is not matched at one end of the junction; a read error may be the cause.

The CDR3 runs 14 residues. Germline lookup yields CDR1 SGHRS and CDR2 YFSETQ. Sequenced here: peripheral blood mononuclear cells (PBMCs), sampled before the second cycle of nivolumab. V gene TRBV5-1 combines with J gene TRBJ2-7, with 7 bases identical to TRBD2. The receptor was isolated from a human donor with classical Hodgkin lymphoma. The CDR3, as DNA: TGTGCCAGCAGCTTGGGAGGGGATTTCTACGAGCAGTACTTC. Its translation: CASSLGGDFYEQYF.